This is a list of T cell receptor beta chains from one sample in a study of blood T cell repertoires in COVID-19. The assay was immunoSEQ multiplex PCR, and TCRdb's table has in-frame clones only and misses some. Here the sample spans roughly 210,000 clones, around four fifths being singletons. The sample consisted of peripheral blood. Receptor source: a woman at least 80 years old with COVID-19, enrolled during active disease. CDR3s include the opening cysteine and the closing phenylalanine or tryptophan. D genes are given only for firm matches.

V: TRBV5-6; D: TRBD1; length: 15; CDR3: CASSLPGTGPEGYTF
V: TRBV5-1; D: TRBD1; length: 16; CDR3: CASSFSGTGALGELFF
V: TRBV6-1; D: .; length: 13; CDR3: CASSEEGSREQYF
V: TRBV2; D: TRBD1; length: 14; CDR3: CASSQGQNNYGYTF
V: TRBV3-1/TRBV3-2; D: TRBD1; length: 15; CDR3: CASSATGATSQPQHF
V: TRBV10-1; D: .; length: 14; CDR3: CASIEKESGNTIYF
V: TRBV28; D: TRBD2; length: 16; CDR3: CASSFRLAGGSYEQYF
V: TRBV6-1; D: .; length: 15; CDR3: CASSDGQGGFDEQFF
V: TRBV19; D: .; length: 15; CDR3: CASSIDRSSGNTIYF
V: TRBV7-9; D: TRBD2; length: 17; CDR3: CASSRLAGGRKADTQYF
V: TRBV19; D: .; length: 18; CDR3: CASSIAERDPTGTGELFF
V: TRBV7-9; D: .; length: 13; CDR3: CASRGLAGNTIYF
V: TRBV28; D: .; length: 14; CDR3: CATPADSNTGELFF
V: TRBV19; D: .; length: 17; CDR3: CASTARRTATDTGELFF
V: TRBV6-5; D: .; length: 11; CDR3: CASRLGNTIYF